These T cell receptor beta chains were read from a single sample in a study of CD8 T cells in Susac syndrome. Using its own MiXCR run on the immunoSEQ multiplex PCR reads, TCRdb lists one record per CDR3 protein. The sample includes fewer than 250,000 distinct CDR3 sequences, roughly 92% seen only once; the top ten take over 0.1%. Input material: CD8+ T cells from PBMCs. The receptor source for this set is a human donor with multiple sclerosis. The CDR3 runs from the conserved cysteine through the conserved F or W. D genes are given only for firm matches. Part of the rows lack a size; the others show once, few, many or a class for expanded clones.

clone_size: .
j_call: TRBJ2-1
v_call: TRBV20-1
d_call: .
cdr3_aa: CSATARVADYNEQFF
cdr3_nt: TGCAGTGCCACGGCTAGGGTAGCGGACTACAATGAGCAGTTCTTC

clone_size: .
j_call: TRBJ2-1
v_call: TRBV5-6
d_call: TRBD2
cdr3_aa: CASSLGLAGGWANEQFF
cdr3_nt: TGTGCCAGCAGCTTGGGGCTAGCGGGAGGGTGGGCCAATGAGCAGTTCTTC

clone_size: .
j_call: TRBJ2-7
v_call: TRBV7-6
d_call: .
cdr3_aa: CASSTEPGVGEQYF
cdr3_nt: TGTGCCAGCAGCACCGAGCCTGGGGTGGGCGAGCAGTACTTC

clone_size: .
j_call: TRBJ2-7
v_call: TRBV20-1
d_call: .
cdr3_aa: CSAREVTYEQYF
cdr3_nt: TGCAGTGCCCGAGAGGTTACCTACGAGCAGTACTTC

clone_size: .
j_call: TRBJ2-1
v_call: TRBV12-3/TRBV12-4
d_call: TRBD2
cdr3_aa: CASSPWEGRNEQFF
cdr3_nt: TGTGCCAGCAGTCCGTGGGAGGGGAGGAATGAGCAGTTCTTC

clone_size: .
j_call: TRBJ1-5
v_call: TRBV27
d_call: .
cdr3_aa: CASSLWNGINQPQHF
cdr3_nt: TGTGCCAGCAGTTTATGGAATGGCATCAATCAGCCCCAGCATTTT

clone_size: .
j_call: TRBJ2-1
v_call: TRBV7-9
d_call: TRBD2
cdr3_aa: CASSPPGGYNEQFF
cdr3_nt: TGTGCCAGCAGCCCCCCGGGAGGGTACAATGAGCAGTTCTTC

clone_size: .
j_call: TRBJ1-1
v_call: TRBV24-1
d_call: .
cdr3_aa: CATSATENTEAFF
cdr3_nt: TGTGCCACCAGCGCGACCGAGAACACTGAAGCTTTCTTT

clone_size: .
j_call: TRBJ1-1
v_call: TRBV19
d_call: TRBD1
cdr3_aa: CASSSGQGLIAAFF
cdr3_nt: TGTGCCAGTAGTAGCGGACAGGGGTTAATTGCGGCTTTCTTT

clone_size: once
j_call: TRBJ2-7
v_call: TRBV10-3
d_call: TRBD1
cdr3_aa: CAISESPTTGQAYEQYF
cdr3_nt: TGTGCCATCAGTGAGTCGCCCACTACGGGACAGGCCTACGAGCAGTACTTC

clone_size: .
j_call: TRBJ1-4
v_call: TRBV7-8
d_call: .
cdr3_aa: CASSPGYHATNEKLFF
cdr3_nt: TGTGCCAGCAGCCCCGGGTACCATGCAACTAATGAAAAACTGTTTTTT

clone_size: .
j_call: TRBJ2-4
v_call: TRBV29-1
d_call: .
cdr3_aa: CSVEGFPLAKNIQYF
cdr3_nt: TGCAGCGTTGAAGGATTTCCACTAGCCAAAAACATTCAGTACTTC

clone_size: .
j_call: TRBJ1-2
v_call: TRBV28
d_call: .
cdr3_aa: CASSPGGNYGYTF
cdr3_nt: TGTGCCAGCAGTCCTGGTGGTAACTATGGCTACACCTTC

clone_size: .
j_call: TRBJ2-5
v_call: TRBV7-3
d_call: TRBD2
cdr3_aa: CASSPGGGLETQYF
cdr3_nt: TGTGCCAGCAGCCCCGGGGGGGGCTTGGAGACCCAGTACTTC

clone_size: few
j_call: TRBJ2-7
v_call: TRBV12-3/TRBV12-4
d_call: TRBD1
cdr3_aa: CASSGQGYEQYF
cdr3_nt: TGTGCCAGCAGTGGACAGGGCTACGAGCAGTACTTC

clone_size: .
j_call: TRBJ2-5
v_call: TRBV29-1
d_call: TRBD2
cdr3_aa: CSAVAGGPESRQTQYF
cdr3_nt: TGCAGCGCGGTAGCGGGAGGGCCTGAGTCTCGGCAGACCCAGTACTTC

clone_size: .
j_call: TRBJ2-5
v_call: TRBV11-2
d_call: TRBD2
cdr3_aa: CASSLGASGTLQETQYF
cdr3_nt: TGTGCCAGCAGCTTAGGGGCTAGCGGGACCCTACAAGAGACCCAGTACTTC

clone_size: .
j_call: TRBJ1-1
v_call: TRBV2
d_call: TRBD1
cdr3_aa: CASSRGQGVNTEAFF
cdr3_nt: TGTGCCAGCAGCCGGGGTCAGGGGGTGAACACTGAAGCTTTCTTT

clone_size: .
j_call: TRBJ2-7
v_call: TRBV10-2
d_call: TRBD1
cdr3_aa: CASSDSPTGGYEQYF
cdr3_nt: TGCGCCAGCAGTGACTCCCCGACAGGGGGCTACGAGCAGTACTTC

clone_size: .
j_call: TRBJ2-3
v_call: TRBV7-2
d_call: .
cdr3_aa: CASSLIHTQYF
cdr3_nt: TGTGCCAGCAGCTTAATCCATACGCAGTATTTT

clone_size: once
j_call: TRBJ2-4
v_call: TRBV20-1
d_call: TRBD1
cdr3_aa: CSVTGASGNIQYF
cdr3_nt: TGCAGTGTTACAGGGGCTAGTGGAAACATTCAGTACTTC

clone_size: .
j_call: TRBJ2-3
v_call: TRBV4-3
d_call: .
cdr3_aa: CASSQGAGNTQYF
cdr3_nt: TGCGCCAGCAGCCAAGGGGCGGGGAATACGCAGTATTTT

clone_size: .
j_call: TRBJ2-5
v_call: TRBV24-1
d_call: TRBD2
cdr3_aa: CATRPTSGRRETQYF
cdr3_nt: TGTGCCACCAGGCCTACTAGCGGGAGGAGAGAGACCCAGTACTTC

clone_size: .
j_call: TRBJ2-1
v_call: TRBV9
d_call: .
cdr3_aa: CASSAWDTSDEQFF
cdr3_nt: TGTGCCAGCAGCGCGTGGGACACAAGCGATGAGCAGTTCTTC

clone_size: once
j_call: TRBJ2-5
v_call: TRBV9
d_call: .
cdr3_aa: CASSVRGRNQETQYF
cdr3_nt: TGTGCCAGCAGCGTTCGGGGACGCAACCAAGAGACCCAGTACTTC

clone_size: .
j_call: TRBJ1-5
v_call: TRBV19
d_call: .
cdr3_aa: CASSMSSYLSNQPQHF
cdr3_nt: TGTGCCAGTAGTATGTCTTCGTACCTTAGCAATCAGCCCCAGCATTTT

clone_size: .
j_call: TRBJ1-1
v_call: TRBV7-8
d_call: .
cdr3_aa: CASSLGVWSGRGNTEAFF
cdr3_nt: TGTGCCAGCAGCTTAGGTGTCTGGTCGGGCAGGGGAAACACTGAAGCTTTCTTT

clone_size: .
j_call: TRBJ2-1
v_call: TRBV12-3/TRBV12-4
d_call: .
cdr3_aa: CASSLAVAGARGEQFF
cdr3_nt: TGTGCCAGCAGTTTAGCCGTGGCGGGCGCCCGTGGTGAGCAGTTCTTC

clone_size: .
j_call: TRBJ2-5
v_call: TRBV9
d_call: TRBD2
cdr3_aa: CASSVAGSGIYETQYF
cdr3_nt: TGTGCCAGCAGCGTAGCGGGTAGCGGGATTTATGAGACCCAGTACTTC

clone_size: .
j_call: TRBJ1-3
v_call: TRBV19
d_call: .
cdr3_aa: CASSIYGEGFGNTIYF
cdr3_nt: TGTGCCAGTAGTATCTACGGAGAGGGCTTTGGAAACACCATATATTTT

clone_size: .
j_call: TRBJ2-1
v_call: TRBV7-8
d_call: TRBD2
cdr3_aa: CASSLVAGGLGEQFF
cdr3_nt: TGTGCCAGCAGCTTAGTTGCGGGGGGCCTGGGGGAGCAGTTCTTC

clone_size: .
j_call: TRBJ2-2
v_call: TRBV30
d_call: .
cdr3_aa: CAWRPTVTGELFF
cdr3_nt: TGTGCCTGGAGACCGACAGTAACCGGGGAGCTGTTTTTT

clone_size: .
j_call: TRBJ2-3
v_call: TRBV4-1
d_call: TRBD2
cdr3_aa: CASSPLAGTDTQYF
cdr3_nt: TGCGCCAGCAGCCCCCTAGCGGGCACAGATACGCAGTATTTT

clone_size: .
j_call: TRBJ2-5
v_call: TRBV11-2
d_call: .
cdr3_aa: CASSLARGRETQYF
cdr3_nt: TGTGCCAGCAGCTTAGCGAGAGGGAGAGAGACCCAGTACTTC

clone_size: once
j_call: TRBJ2-4
v_call: TRBV27
d_call: .
cdr3_aa: CASSPPAGGHQYF
cdr3_nt: TGTGCCAGCAGCCCCCCCGCTGGTGGACACCAGTACTTC

clone_size: .
j_call: TRBJ2-2
v_call: TRBV12-3/TRBV12-4
d_call: .
cdr3_aa: CATWVGARNTGELFF
cdr3_nt: TGTGCCACCTGGGTGGGGGCCCGGAACACCGGGGAGCTGTTTTTT

clone_size: .
j_call: TRBJ2-5
v_call: TRBV5-4
d_call: TRBD1
cdr3_aa: CASSLGRQGVKETQYF
cdr3_nt: TGTGCCAGCAGCTTGGGTCGGCAGGGGGTAAAAGAGACCCAGTACTTC

clone_size: .
j_call: TRBJ2-7
v_call: TRBV4-1
d_call: .
cdr3_aa: CASSQDPGVVYEQYF
cdr3_nt: TGCGCCAGCAGCCAAGACCCCGGGGTGGTCTACGAGCAGTACTTC

clone_size: .
j_call: TRBJ2-5
v_call: TRBV27
d_call: .
cdr3_aa: CASSSSGHPGGETQYF
cdr3_nt: TGTGCCAGCAGTTCGTCGGGACACCCAGGAGGAGAGACCCAGTACTTC

clone_size: .
j_call: TRBJ2-5
v_call: TRBV9
d_call: .
cdr3_aa: CASSEAAWKETQYF
cdr3_nt: TGTGCCAGCAGCGAGGCGGCATGGAAAGAGACCCAGTACTTC

clone_size: .
j_call: TRBJ2-5
v_call: TRBV13
d_call: .
cdr3_aa: CASSEAGGTATRFQETQYF
cdr3_nt: TGTGCCAGCAGTGAAGCCGGGGGGACAGCCACAAGGTTCCAAGAGACCCAGTACTTC

clone_size: .
j_call: TRBJ1-5
v_call: TRBV7-2
d_call: .
cdr3_aa: CASSLTGIWNQPQHF
cdr3_nt: TGTGCCAGCAGCTTAACGGGTATATGGAATCAGCCCCAGCATTTT

clone_size: .
j_call: TRBJ2-7
v_call: TRBV15
d_call: .
cdr3_aa: CATSRDRGIGKYF
cdr3_nt: TGTGCCACCAGCAGAGATCGAGGGATAGGGAAATACTTC

clone_size: .
j_call: TRBJ2-7
v_call: TRBV2
d_call: .
cdr3_aa: CASSWTPYEQYF
cdr3_nt: TGTGCCAGCAGTTGGACACCTTACGAGCAGTACTTC

clone_size: .
j_call: TRBJ1-5
v_call: TRBV18
d_call: .
cdr3_aa: CASSPPGGRPQHF
cdr3_nt: TGTGCCAGCTCACCACCGGGCGGGAGGCCCCAGCATTTT

clone_size: .
j_call: TRBJ1-1
v_call: TRBV3-1
d_call: .
cdr3_aa: CASSQDPGVDTEAFF
cdr3_nt: TGTGCCAGCAGCCAAGATCCCGGAGTGGACACTGAAGCTTTCTTT

clone_size: .
j_call: TRBJ2-2
v_call: TRBV24-1
d_call: TRBD2
cdr3_aa: CATSDPSGLAGETGELFF
cdr3_nt: TGTGCCACCAGTGACCCTTCAGGACTAGCGGGGGAGACCGGGGAGCTGTTTTTT

clone_size: .
j_call: TRBJ2-1
v_call: TRBV15
d_call: .
cdr3_aa: CATSSPPGNEQFF
cdr3_nt: TGTGCCACCAGCTCTCCCCCGGGCAATGAGCAGTTCTTC

clone_size: .
j_call: TRBJ2-7
v_call: TRBV20-1
d_call: .
cdr3_aa: CSARSGPYEQYF
cdr3_nt: TGCAGTGCTAGGTCGGGTCCTTACGAGCAGTACTTC

clone_size: .
j_call: TRBJ1-2
v_call: TRBV12-3/TRBV12-4
d_call: TRBD1
cdr3_aa: CASSPGTGLGYTF
cdr3_nt: TGTGCCAGCAGTCCCGGGACAGGGCTTGGCTACACCTTC

clone_size: .
j_call: TRBJ1-2
v_call: TRBV29-1
d_call: .
cdr3_aa: CSGWDPGYTF
cdr3_nt: TGCAGCGGGTGGGACCCTGGCTACACCTTC

clone_size: .
j_call: TRBJ2-7
v_call: TRBV11-2
d_call: TRBD1
cdr3_aa: CASLPRGPGQGADEQYF
cdr3_nt: TGTGCCAGCCTCCCCAGGGGCCCGGGACAGGGGGCCGACGAGCAGTACTTC

clone_size: .
j_call: TRBJ1-1
v_call: TRBV30
d_call: TRBD1
cdr3_aa: CAWSVRDREGAEAFF
cdr3_nt: TGTGCCTGGAGTGTACGGGACAGGGAAGGAGCTGAAGCTTTCTTT

clone_size: .
j_call: TRBJ2-1
v_call: TRBV12-3/TRBV12-4
d_call: .
cdr3_aa: CASSSGSYNEQFF
cdr3_nt: TGTGCCAGCAGTAGTGGTTCCTACAATGAGCAGTTCTTC

clone_size: .
j_call: TRBJ1-1
v_call: TRBV14
d_call: .
cdr3_aa: CASSQDRANTEAFF
cdr3_nt: TGTGCCAGCAGCCAAGATCGGGCGAACACTGAAGCTTTCTTT

clone_size: .
j_call: TRBJ2-2
v_call: TRBV11-2
d_call: TRBD1
cdr3_aa: CASSLPGQGYTGELFF
cdr3_nt: TGTGCCAGCAGCCTCCCCGGACAGGGCTACACCGGGGAGCTGTTTTTT